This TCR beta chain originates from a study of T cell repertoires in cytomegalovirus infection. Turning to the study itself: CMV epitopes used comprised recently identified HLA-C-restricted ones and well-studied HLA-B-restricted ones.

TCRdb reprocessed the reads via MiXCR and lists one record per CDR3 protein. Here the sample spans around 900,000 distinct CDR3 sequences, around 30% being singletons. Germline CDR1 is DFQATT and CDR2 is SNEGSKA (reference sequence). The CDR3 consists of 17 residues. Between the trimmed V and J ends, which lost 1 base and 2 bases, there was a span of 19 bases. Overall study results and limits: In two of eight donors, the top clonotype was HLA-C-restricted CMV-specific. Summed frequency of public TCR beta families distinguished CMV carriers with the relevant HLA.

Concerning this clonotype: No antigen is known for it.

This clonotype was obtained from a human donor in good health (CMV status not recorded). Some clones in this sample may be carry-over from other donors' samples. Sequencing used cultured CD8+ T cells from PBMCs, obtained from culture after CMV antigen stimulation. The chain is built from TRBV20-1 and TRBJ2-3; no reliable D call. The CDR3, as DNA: TGCAGTGCTAGAGTAAGGGTCAGTTCTCCCATCACAGATACGCAGTATTTT. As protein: CSARVRVSSPITDTQYF.